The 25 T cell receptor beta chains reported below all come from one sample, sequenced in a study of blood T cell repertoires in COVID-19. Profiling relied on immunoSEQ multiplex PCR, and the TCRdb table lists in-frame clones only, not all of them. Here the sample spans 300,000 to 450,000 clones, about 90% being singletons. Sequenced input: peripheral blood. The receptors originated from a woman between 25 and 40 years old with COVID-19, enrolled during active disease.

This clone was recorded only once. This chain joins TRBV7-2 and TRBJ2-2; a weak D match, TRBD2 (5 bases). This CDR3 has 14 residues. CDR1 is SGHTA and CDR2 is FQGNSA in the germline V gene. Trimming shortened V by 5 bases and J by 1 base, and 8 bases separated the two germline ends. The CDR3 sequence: CASSRTVNTGELFF. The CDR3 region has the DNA TGTGCCAGCAGCCGGACTGTGAACACCGGGGAGCTGTTTTTT.

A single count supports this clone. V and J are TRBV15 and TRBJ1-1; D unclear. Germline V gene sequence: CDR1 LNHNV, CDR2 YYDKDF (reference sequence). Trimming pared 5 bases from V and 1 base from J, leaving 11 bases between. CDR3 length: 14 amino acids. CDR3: CATSFRSRNTEAFF. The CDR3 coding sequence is TGTGCCACCAGCTTTAGATCTCGGAACACTGAAGCTTTCTTT.

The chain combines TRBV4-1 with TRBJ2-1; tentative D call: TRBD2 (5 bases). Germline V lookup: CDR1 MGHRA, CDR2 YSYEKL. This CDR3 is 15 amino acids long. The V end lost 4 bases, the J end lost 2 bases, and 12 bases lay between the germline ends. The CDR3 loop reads CASSLQRTAYNEQFF. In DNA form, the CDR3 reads TGCGCCAGCAGCCTCCAGCGGACCGCCTACAATGAGCAGTTCTTC.

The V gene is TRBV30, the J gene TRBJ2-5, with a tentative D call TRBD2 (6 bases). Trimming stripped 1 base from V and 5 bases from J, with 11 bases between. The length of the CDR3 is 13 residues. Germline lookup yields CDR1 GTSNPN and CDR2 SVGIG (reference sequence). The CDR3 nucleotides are TGTGCCTGGAGTGGATACAGCGGGGAGACCCAGTACTTC. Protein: CAWSGYSGETQYF.

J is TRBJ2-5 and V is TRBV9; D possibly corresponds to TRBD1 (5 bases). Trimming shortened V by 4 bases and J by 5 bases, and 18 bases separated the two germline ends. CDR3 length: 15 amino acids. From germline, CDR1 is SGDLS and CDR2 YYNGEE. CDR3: CASSPNGLGAETQYF. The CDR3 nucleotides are TGTGCCAGCAGCCCAAACGGTCTTGGGGCGGAGACCCAGTACTTC.

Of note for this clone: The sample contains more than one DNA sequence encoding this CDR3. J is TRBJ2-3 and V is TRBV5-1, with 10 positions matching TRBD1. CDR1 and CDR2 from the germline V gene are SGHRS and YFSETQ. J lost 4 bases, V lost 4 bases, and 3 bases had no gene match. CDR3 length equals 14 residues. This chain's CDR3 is CASSLGQGADTQYF. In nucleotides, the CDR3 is TGCGCCAGCAGCCTAGGACAGGGGGCAGATACGCAGTATTTT. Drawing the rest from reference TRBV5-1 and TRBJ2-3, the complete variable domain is KAGVTQTPRYLIKTRGQQVTLSCSPISGHRSVSWYQQTPGQGLQFLFEYFSETQRNKGNFPGRFSGRQFSNSRSEMNVSTLELGDSALYLCASSLGQGADTQYFGPGTRLTVL.

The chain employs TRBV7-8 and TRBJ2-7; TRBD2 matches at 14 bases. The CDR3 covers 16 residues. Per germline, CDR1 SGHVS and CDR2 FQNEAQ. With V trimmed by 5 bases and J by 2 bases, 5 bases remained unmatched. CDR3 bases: TGTGCCAGCAGCGTGGGGGGACTAGCGGGAGCCTACGAGCAGTACTTC. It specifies CASSVGGLAGAYEQYF.

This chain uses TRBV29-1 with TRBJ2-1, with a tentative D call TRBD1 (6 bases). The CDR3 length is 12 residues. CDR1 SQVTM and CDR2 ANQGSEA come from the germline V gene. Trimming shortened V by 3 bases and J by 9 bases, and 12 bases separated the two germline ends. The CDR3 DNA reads TGCAGCGTTGACCTGCAGGGGACTGAGCAGTTCTTC. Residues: CSVDLQGTEQFF.

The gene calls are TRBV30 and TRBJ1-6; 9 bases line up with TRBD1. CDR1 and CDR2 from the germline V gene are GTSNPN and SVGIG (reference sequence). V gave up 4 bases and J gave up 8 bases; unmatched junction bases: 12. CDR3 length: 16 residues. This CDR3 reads CAWTLAHRGPDSPLHF. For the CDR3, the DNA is TGTGCCTGGACTCTCGCACACAGGGGGCCGGATTCACCCCTCCACTTT.

The CDR3 loop reads CASSPGQASNYGYTF. Written as DNA, the CDR3 is TGCGCCAGCAGCCCAGGACAGGCGTCTAACTATGGCTACACCTTC. The chain combines TRBV4-1 with TRBJ1-2; 7 bases are a match to TRBD1. This CDR3 is 15 amino acids long. Germline loops: CDR1 MGHRA, CDR2 YSYEKL. With 4 bases clipped from V and 0 bases from J, the junction kept 5 bases outside the gene matches.

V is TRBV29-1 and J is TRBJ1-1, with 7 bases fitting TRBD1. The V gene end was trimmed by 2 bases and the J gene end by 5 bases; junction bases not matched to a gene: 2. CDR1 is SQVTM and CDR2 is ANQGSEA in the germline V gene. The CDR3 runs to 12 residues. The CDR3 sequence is CSVEQGGTEAFF. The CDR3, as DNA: TGCAGCGTTGAACAGGGGGGAACTGAAGCTTTCTTT.

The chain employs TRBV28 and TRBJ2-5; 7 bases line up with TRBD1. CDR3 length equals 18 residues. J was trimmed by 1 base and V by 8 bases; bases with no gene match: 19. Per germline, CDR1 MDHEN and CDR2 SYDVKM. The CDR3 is CASPPPTGVRPRQETQYF. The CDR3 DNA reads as TGTGCCAGCCCTCCACCAACAGGGGTCCGGCCCCGCCAAGAGACCCAGTACTTC.

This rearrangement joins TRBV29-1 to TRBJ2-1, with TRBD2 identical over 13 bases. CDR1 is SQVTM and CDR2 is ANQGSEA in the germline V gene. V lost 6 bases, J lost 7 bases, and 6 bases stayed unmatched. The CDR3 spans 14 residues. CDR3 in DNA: TGCAGCGTGGGGACTAGCGGGACTCAGAATGAGCAGTTCTTC. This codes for CSVGTSGTQNEQFF.

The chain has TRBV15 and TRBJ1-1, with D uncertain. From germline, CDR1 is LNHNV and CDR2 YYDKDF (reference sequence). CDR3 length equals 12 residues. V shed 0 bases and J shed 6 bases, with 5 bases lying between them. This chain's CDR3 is CATSREGAEAFF. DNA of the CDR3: TGTGCCACCAGCAGAGAAGGAGCTGAAGCTTTCTTT.

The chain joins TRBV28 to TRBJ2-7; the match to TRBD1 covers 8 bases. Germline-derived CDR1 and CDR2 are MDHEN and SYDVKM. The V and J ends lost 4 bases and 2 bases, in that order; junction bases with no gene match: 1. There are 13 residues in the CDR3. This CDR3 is CASSWGQAYEQYF. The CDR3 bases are TGTGCCAGCAGTTGGGGACAGGCCTACGAGCAGTACTTC.

CDR3 region: CASSLDSGTTDTQYF. The CDR3 DNA is TGTGCCAGCAGCTTGGACAGCGGGACGACAGATACGCAGTATTTT. The chain is built from TRBV5-4 and TRBJ2-3, with 7 positions matching TRBD2. Unmatched junction bases numbered 4, after V lost 0 bases and J lost 3 bases. This CDR3 spans 15 amino acids. The germline V gene has CDR1 SGHNT and CDR2 YYREEE (reference sequence).

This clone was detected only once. The CDR3 bases are TGTGCCAGCAGCTTTGGGGACAGGGACACCGGGGAGCTGTTTTTT. It translates to CASSFGDRDTGELFF. V gene TRBV5-6 combines with J gene TRBJ2-2, with 9 positions matching TRBD1. Germline-derived CDR1 and CDR2 are SGHDT and YYEEEE. V lost 2 bases and J lost 3; bases outside the gene matches: 2. CDR3 length: 15 residues. Combining the CDR3 with reference TRBV5-6 and TRBJ2-2 gives the whole variable domain DAGVTQSPTHLIKTRGQQVTLRCSPKSGHDTVSWYQQALGQGPQFIFQYYEEEERQRGNFPDRFSGHQFPNYSSELNVNALLLGDSALYLCASSFGDRDTGELFFGEGSRLTVL.

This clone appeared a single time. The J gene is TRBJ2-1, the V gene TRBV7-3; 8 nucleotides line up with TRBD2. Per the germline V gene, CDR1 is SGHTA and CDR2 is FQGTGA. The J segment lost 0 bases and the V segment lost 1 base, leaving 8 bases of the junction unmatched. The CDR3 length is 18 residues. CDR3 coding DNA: TGTGCCAGCAGCTTAAAGGGACTAGAGATTAGCTCCTACAATGAGCAGTTCTTC. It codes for CASSLKGLEISSYNEQFF.

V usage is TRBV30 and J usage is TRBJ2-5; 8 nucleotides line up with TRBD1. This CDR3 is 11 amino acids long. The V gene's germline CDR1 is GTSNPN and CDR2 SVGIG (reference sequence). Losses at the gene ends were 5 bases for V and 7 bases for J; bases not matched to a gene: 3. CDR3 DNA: TGTGCCTGGGGAACAGGGGGGACCCAGTACTTC. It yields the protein CAWGTGGTQYF. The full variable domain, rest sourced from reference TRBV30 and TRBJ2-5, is SQTIHQWPATLVQPVGSPLSLECTVEGTSNPNLYWYRQAAGRGLQLLFYSVGIGQISSEVPQNLSASRPQDRQFILSSKKLLLSDSGFYLCAWGTGGTQYFGPGTRLLVL.

The CDR3 loop is CASSLGQNTGELFF. In nucleotides, the CDR3 is TGTGCCAGCAGCCTGGGACAGAACACCGGGGAGCTGTTTTTT. The rearrangement uses TRBV7-3 and TRBJ2-2; a weak D match, TRBD1 (6 bases). Trimming removed 5 bases at V and 1 base at J, with 8 bases between. The V gene's germline CDR1 is SGHTA and CDR2 FQGTGA. The CDR3 length is 14 residues.

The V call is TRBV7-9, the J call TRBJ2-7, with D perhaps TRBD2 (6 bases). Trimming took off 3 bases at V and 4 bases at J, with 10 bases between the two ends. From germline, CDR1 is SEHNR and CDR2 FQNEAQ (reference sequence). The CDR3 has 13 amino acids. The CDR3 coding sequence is TGTGCCAGCAGCTTCCCGACTAGTTACGAGCAGTACTTC. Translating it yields CASSFPTSYEQYF.

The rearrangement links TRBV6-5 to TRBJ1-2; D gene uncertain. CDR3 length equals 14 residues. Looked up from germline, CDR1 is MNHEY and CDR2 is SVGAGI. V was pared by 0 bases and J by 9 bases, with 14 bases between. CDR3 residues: CASSYSGLGNSYTF. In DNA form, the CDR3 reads TGTGCCAGCAGTTACTCGGGCCTTGGAAATAGCTACACCTTC.

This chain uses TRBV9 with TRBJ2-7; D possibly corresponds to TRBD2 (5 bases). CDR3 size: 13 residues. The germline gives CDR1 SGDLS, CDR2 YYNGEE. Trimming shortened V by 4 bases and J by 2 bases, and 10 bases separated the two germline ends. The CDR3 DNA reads TGTGCCAGCAGCCCCCGGGGTGCCTACGAGCAGTACTTC. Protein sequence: CASSPRGAYEQYF.

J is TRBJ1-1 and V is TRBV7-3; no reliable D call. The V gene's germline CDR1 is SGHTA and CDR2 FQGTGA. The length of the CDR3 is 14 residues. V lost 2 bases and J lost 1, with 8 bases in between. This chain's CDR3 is CASSLSSGNTEAFF. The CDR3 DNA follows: TGTGCCAGCAGCTTATCTTCCGGGAACACTGAAGCTTTCTTT.

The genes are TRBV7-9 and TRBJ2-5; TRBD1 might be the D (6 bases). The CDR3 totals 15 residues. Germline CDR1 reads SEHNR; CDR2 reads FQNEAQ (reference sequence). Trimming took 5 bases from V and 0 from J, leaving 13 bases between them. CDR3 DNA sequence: TGTGCCAGCAGCCGTGGAGGACAGTACCAAGAGACCCAGTACTTC. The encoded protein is CASSRGGQYQETQYF.